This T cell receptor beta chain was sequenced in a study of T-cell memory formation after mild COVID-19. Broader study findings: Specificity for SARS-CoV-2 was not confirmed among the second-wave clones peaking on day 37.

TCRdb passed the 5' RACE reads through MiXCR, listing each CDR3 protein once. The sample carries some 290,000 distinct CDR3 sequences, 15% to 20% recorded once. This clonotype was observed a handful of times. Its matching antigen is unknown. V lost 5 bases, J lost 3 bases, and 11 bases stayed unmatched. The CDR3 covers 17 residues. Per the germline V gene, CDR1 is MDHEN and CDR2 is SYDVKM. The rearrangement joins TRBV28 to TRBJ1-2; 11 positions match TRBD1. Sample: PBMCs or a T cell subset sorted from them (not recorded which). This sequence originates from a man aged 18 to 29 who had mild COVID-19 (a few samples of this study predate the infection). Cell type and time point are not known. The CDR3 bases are TGTGCCAGCAGTGGGGGCGGGACAGGGGGGGACTACTATGGCTACACCTTC. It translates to CASSGGGTGGDYYGYTF.